A selection of T cell receptor beta chains follows, all from one sample in a study of blood T cells in healthy people across ages. TCRdb itself ran the 5' RACE reads through MiXCR, one entry per CDR3 protein. The data hold about 1,400,000 distinct CDR3 sequences, with approximately 60% observed a single time. Sequencing used blood. The receptors shown here come from a man younger than 35 in good health. CDR3s include the opening cysteine and the closing phenylalanine or tryptophan. A D gene is named only where the DNA matches it firmly. Not every row has a clone size; where given, it reads once, few, many or a size class.

length: 20; D: TRBD2; J: TRBJ2-1; size: .; V: TRBV2; CDR3: CASSEGRLAGESGTYNEQFF; DNA: TGTGCCAGCAGTGAAGGTCGTCTAGCGGGAGAGAGCGGTACCTACAATGAGCAGTTCTTC
length: 16; D: TRBD1; J: TRBJ1-5; size: .; V: TRBV11-2; CDR3: CASSPPGAGGNQPQHF; DNA: TGTGCCAGCAGCCCTCCGGGTGCAGGGGGGAATCAGCCCCAGCATTTT
length: 14; D: .; J: TRBJ2-5; size: .; V: TRBV6-5; CDR3: CASTPWGPQETQYF; DNA: TGTGCCAGCACCCCATGGGGCCCCCAAGAGACCCAGTACTTC
length: 13; D: .; J: TRBJ2-7; size: few; V: TRBV27; CDR3: CASSIGRDYEQYF; DNA: TGTGCCAGCAGTATTGGGCGGGACTACGAGCAGTACTTC
length: 15; D: .; J: TRBJ1-2; size: few; V: TRBV7-2; CDR3: CASSLDRTTLAGYTF; DNA: TGTGCCAGCAGCTTAGATCGGACGACGTTAGCTGGCTACACCTTC
length: 17; D: TRBD1; J: TRBJ2-2; size: .; V: TRBV20-1; CDR3: CSARNLQGAAVSGELFF; DNA: TGCAGTGCTAGAAACCTACAGGGGGCCGCCGTGAGCGGGGAGCTGTTTTTT
length: 15; D: .; J: TRBJ2-1; size: .; V: TRBV3-1; CDR3: CASSQRGLNYNEQFF; DNA: TGTGCCAGCAGCCAAAGGGGCCTGAACTACAATGAGCAGTTCTTC
length: 15; D: TRBD1; J: TRBJ1-6; size: .; V: TRBV7-9; CDR3: CASVPRDSLNSPLHF; DNA: TGTGCCAGCGTCCCCCGGGACAGCCTTAATTCACCCCTCCACTTT
length: 15; D: .; J: TRBJ1-1; size: once; V: TRBV6-5; CDR3: CASSYETGTNTEAFF; DNA: TGTGCCAGCAGTTACGAGACAGGTACGAACACTGAAGCTTTCTTT
length: 17; D: TRBD1; J: TRBJ2-7; size: .; V: TRBV10-3; CDR3: CAISEVSDRVSSYGQYF; DNA: TGTGCCATCAGTGAGGTCTCGGACAGGGTGAGCTCCTACGGGCAGTACTTC
length: 17; D: .; J: TRBJ2-1; size: .; V: TRBV7-9; CDR3: CASSQPRRHMGVNEQFF; DNA: TGTGCCAGCAGCCAACCTAGGAGGCACATGGGCGTCAATGAGCAGTTCTTC
length: 15; D: TRBD1; J: TRBJ2-7; size: .; V: TRBV20-1; CDR3: CSARDPGQGHYEQYF; DNA: TGCAGTGCTAGAGATCCAGGACAGGGCCACTACGAGCAGTACTTC
length: 15; D: TRBD1; J: TRBJ1-6; size: .; V: TRBV28; CDR3: CASRGQGAENSPLHF; DNA: TGTGCCAGCAGGGGACAGGGGGCGGAAAATTCACCCCTCCACTTT
length: 15; D: TRBD2; J: TRBJ2-6; size: .; V: TRBV27; CDR3: CAGTSGSSGANVLTF; DNA: TGTGCCGGCACTAGCGGGAGCTCTGGGGCCAACGTCCTGACTTTC
length: 18; D: TRBD2; J: TRBJ2-1; size: .; V: TRBV3-1; CDR3: CASSRSGLAGGPNNEQFF; DNA: TGTGCCAGCAGCCGCTCGGGACTAGCGGGGGGGCCAAACAATGAGCAGTTCTTC
length: 14; D: .; J: TRBJ1-1; size: .; V: TRBV12-3/TRBV12-4; CDR3: CASRAYRDTTEAFF; DNA: TGTGCCAGCAGGGCCTACCGGGACACAACTGAAGCTTTCTTT
length: 15; D: .; J: TRBJ2-7; size: .; V: TRBV12-3/TRBV12-4; CDR3: CASSFWPSAPYEQYF; DNA: TGTGCCAGCAGTTTTTGGCCTTCAGCTCCCTACGAGCAGTACTTC
length: 14; D: TRBD1; J: TRBJ1-1; size: few; V: TRBV20-1; CDR3: CSARVSGTDTEAFF; DNA: TGCAGTGCTAGAGTTTCGGGGACAGACACTGAAGCTTTCTTT
length: 15; D: TRBD2; J: TRBJ2-1; size: .; V: TRBV24-1; CDR3: CATSDSGRAHGEQFF; DNA: TGTGCCACCAGTGATTCCGGGAGGGCCCACGGTGAGCAGTTCTTC
length: 13; D: .; J: TRBJ2-7; size: few; V: TRBV12-3/TRBV12-4; CDR3: CASKWDGSYEQYF; DNA: TGTGCCAGCAAATGGGACGGCTCCTACGAGCAGTACTTC
length: 13; D: .; J: TRBJ1-1; size: .; V: TRBV29-1; CDR3: CSVEGAINTEAFF; DNA: TGCAGCGTTGAGGGGGCCATCAACACTGAAGCTTTCTTT
length: 14; D: .; J: TRBJ2-1; size: .; V: TRBV28; CDR3: CASSTAGSYNEQFF; DNA: TGTGCCAGCAGTACCGCTGGGTCCTACAATGAGCAGTTCTTC
length: 16; D: .; J: TRBJ1-5; size: .; V: TRBV4-3; CDR3: CASSQDFYRGNQPQHF; DNA: TGCGCCAGCAGCCAAGATTTTTACAGGGGCAATCAGCCCCAGCATTTT
length: 13; D: .; J: TRBJ1-5; size: .; V: TRBV12-3/TRBV12-4; CDR3: CASSHTGNQPQHF; DNA: TGTGCCAGCAGTCATACAGGGAATCAGCCCCAGCATTTT
length: 14; D: .; J: TRBJ2-7; size: .; V: TRBV6-6; CDR3: CASSTSSGGLEQYF; DNA: TGTGCCAGCAGTACATCCTCAGGTGGGCTCGAGCAGTACTTC
length: 12; D: .; J: TRBJ1-1; size: .; V: TRBV20-1; CDR3: CSANAGNTEAFF; DNA: TGCAGTGCTAATGCAGGGAACACTGAAGCTTTCTTT
length: 15; D: TRBD1; J: TRBJ2-2; size: .; V: TRBV28; CDR3: CASSQTGSNTGELFF; DNA: TGTGCCAGCAGCCAGACAGGGTCGAACACCGGGGAGCTGTTTTTT
length: 14; D: .; J: TRBJ2-1; size: .; V: TRBV7-2; CDR3: CASSFAGPGNEQFF; DNA: TGTGCCAGCAGCTTTGCTGGTCCGGGCAATGAGCAGTTCTTC
length: 17; D: TRBD2; J: TRBJ2-2; size: .; V: TRBV9; CDR3: CASSSGRASGRAGELFF; DNA: TGTGCCAGCAGCAGCGGAAGGGCTAGCGGGAGGGCCGGGGAGCTGTTTTTT